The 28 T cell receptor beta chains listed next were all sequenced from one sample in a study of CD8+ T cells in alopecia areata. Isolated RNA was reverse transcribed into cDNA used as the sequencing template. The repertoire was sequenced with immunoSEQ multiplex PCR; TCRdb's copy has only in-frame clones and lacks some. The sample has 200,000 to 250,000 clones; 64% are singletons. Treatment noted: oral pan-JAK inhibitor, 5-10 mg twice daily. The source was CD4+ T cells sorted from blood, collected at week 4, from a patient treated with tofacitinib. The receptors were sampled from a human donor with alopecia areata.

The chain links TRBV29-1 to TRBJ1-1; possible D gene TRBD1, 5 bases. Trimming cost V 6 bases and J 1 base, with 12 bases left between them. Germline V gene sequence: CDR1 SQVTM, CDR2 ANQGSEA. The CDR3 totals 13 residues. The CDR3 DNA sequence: TGCAGCGTCCGGGGGGGAGGGAACACTGAAGCTTTCTTT. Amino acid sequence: CSVRGGGNTEAFF.

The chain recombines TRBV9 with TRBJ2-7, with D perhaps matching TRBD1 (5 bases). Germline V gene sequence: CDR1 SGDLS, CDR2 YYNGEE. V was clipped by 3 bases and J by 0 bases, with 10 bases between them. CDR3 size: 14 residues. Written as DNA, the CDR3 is TGTGCCAGCAGCGCCGACAGTAGCTCCTACGAGCAGTACTTC. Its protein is CASSADSSSYEQYF.

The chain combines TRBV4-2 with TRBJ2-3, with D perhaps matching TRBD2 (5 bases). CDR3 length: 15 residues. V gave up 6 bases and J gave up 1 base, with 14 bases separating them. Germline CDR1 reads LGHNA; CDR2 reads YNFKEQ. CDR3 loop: CASRESSGRTDTQYF. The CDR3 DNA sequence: TGTGCCAGCAGAGAGAGCAGCGGACGCACAGATACGCAGTATTTT.

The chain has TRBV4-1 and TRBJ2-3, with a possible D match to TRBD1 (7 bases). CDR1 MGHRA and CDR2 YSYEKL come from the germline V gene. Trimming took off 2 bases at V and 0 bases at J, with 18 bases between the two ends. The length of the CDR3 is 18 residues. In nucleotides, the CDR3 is TGCGCCAGCAGCCAACATGGGGTGGAGGGGGCTAGCACAGATACGCAGTATTTT. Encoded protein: CASSQHGVEGASTDTQYF.

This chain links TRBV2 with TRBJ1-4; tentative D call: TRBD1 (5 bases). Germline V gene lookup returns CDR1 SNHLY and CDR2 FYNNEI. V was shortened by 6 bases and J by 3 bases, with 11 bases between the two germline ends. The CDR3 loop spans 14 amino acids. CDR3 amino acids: CASRGPTANEKLFF. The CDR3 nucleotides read TGTGCCAGCAGGGGGCCCACGGCTAATGAAAAACTGTTTTTT.

CDR3 in DNA: TGTGCCAGCAGCTGGGACCACGGGGGAGATACGCAGTATTTT. It yields the protein CASSWDHGGDTQYF. The chain combines TRBV11-1 with TRBJ2-3, with D tentatively TRBD2 (6 bases). Germline-derived CDR1 and CDR2 are SGHAT and FQDESV (reference sequence). The CDR3 spans 14 residues. Trimming shortened V by 4 bases and J by 5 bases, and 13 bases separated the two germline ends.

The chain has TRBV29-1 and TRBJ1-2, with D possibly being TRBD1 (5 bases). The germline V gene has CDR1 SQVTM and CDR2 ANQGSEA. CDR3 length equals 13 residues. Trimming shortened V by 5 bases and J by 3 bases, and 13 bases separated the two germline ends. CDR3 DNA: TGCAGCGTTTCCGCAGGGAGTCACTATGGCTACACCTTC. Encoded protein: CSVSAGSHYGYTF.

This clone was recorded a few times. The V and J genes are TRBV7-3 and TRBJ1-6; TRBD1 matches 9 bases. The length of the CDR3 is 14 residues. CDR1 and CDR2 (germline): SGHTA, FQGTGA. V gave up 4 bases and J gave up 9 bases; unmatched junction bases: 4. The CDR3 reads CASSSTGGGSPLHF. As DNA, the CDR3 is TGTGCCAGCAGCTCTACAGGGGGCGGTTCACCCCTCCACTTT. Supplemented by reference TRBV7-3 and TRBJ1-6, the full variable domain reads GAGVSQTPSNKVTEKGKYVELRCDPISGHTALYWYRQSLGQGPEFLIYFQGTGAADDSGLPNDRFFAVRPEGSVSTLKIQRTERGDSAVYLCASSSTGGGSPLHFGNGTRLTVT.

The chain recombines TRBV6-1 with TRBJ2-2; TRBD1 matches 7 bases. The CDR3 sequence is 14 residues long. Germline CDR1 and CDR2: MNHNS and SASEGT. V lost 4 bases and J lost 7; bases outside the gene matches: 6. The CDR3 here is CASSGQGVGGELFF. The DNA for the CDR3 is TGTGCCAGCAGTGGACAGGGAGTGGGCGGGGAGCTGTTTTTT.

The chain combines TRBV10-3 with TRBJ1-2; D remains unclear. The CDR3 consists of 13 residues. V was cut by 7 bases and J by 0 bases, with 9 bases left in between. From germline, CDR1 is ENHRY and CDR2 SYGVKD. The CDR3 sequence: CAITWQANYGYTF. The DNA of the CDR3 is TGTGCCATCACTTGGCAGGCTAACTATGGCTACACCTTC.

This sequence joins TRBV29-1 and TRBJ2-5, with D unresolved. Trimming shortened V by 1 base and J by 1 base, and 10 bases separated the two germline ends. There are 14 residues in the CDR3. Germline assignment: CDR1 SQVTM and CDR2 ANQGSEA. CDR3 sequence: CSVEVKGIQETQYF. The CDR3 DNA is TGCAGCGTTGAAGTAAAAGGGATCCAAGAGACCCAGTACTTC.

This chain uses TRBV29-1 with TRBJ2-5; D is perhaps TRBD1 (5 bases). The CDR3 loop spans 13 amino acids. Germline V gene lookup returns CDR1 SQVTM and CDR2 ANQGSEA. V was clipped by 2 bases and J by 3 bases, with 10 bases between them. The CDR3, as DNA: TGCAGCGTTGAACAGGGCAATAAAGAGACCCAGTACTTC. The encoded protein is CSVEQGNKETQYF.

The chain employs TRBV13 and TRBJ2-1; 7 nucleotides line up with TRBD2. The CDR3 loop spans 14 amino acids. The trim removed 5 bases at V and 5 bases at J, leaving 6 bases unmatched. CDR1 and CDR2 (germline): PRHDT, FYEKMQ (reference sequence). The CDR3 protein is CASSRRDYNNEQFF. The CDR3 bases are TGTGCCAGCAGCCGACGGGACTATAACAATGAGCAGTTCTTC.

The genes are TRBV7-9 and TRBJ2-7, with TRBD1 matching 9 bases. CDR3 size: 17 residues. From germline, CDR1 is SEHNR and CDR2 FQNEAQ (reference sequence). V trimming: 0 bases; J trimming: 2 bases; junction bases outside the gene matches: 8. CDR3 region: CASSLAADGQGPYEQYF. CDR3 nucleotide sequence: TGTGCCAGCAGCTTAGCGGCGGACGGACAGGGGCCCTACGAGCAGTACTTC.

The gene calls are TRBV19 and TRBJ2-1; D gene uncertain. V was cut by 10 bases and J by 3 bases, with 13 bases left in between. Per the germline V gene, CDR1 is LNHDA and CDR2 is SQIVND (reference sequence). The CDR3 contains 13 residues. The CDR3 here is CATGSHGYNEQFF. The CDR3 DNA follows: TGTGCCACCGGATCCCATGGCTACAATGAGCAGTTCTTC.

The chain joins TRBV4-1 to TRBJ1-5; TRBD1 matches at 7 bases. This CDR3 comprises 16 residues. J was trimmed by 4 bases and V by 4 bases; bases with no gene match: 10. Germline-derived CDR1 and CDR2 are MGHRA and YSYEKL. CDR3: CASSPRYRGSNQPQHF. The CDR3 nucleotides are TGCGCCAGCAGCCCGCGCTACAGGGGAAGTAATCAGCCCCAGCATTTT.

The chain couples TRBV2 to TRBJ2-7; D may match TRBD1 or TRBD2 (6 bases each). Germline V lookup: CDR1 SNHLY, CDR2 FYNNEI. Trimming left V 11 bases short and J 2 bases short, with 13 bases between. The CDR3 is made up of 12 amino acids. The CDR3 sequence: CAWGDNTYEQYF. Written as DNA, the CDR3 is TGTGCCTGGGGGGACAATACCTACGAGCAGTACTTC.

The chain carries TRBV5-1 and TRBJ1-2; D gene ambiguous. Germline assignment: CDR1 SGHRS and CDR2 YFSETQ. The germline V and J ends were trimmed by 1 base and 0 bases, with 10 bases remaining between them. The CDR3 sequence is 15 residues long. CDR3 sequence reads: CASSLTFGSNYGYTF. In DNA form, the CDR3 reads TGCGCCAGCAGCTTGACGTTCGGTTCTAACTATGGCTACACCTTC.

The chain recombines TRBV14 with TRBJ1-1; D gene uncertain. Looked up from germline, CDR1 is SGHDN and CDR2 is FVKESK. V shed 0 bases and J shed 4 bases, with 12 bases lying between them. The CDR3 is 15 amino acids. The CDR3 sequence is CASSQDAGLFTEAFF. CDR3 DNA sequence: TGTGCCAGCAGCCAAGATGCAGGCCTGTTCACTGAAGCTTTCTTT.

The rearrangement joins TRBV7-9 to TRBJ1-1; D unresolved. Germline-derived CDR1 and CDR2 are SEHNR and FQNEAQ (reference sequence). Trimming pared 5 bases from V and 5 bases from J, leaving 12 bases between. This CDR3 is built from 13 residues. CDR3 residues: CASSKPPETEAFF. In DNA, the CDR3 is TGTGCCAGCAGCAAACCTCCGGAGACTGAAGCTTTCTTT. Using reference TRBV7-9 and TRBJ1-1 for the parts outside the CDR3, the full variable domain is DTGVSQNPRHKITKRGQNVTFRCDPISEHNRLYWYRQTLGQGPEFLTYFQNEAQLEKSRLLSDRFSAERPKGSFSTLEIQRTEQGDSAMYLCASSKPPETEAFFGQGTRLTVV.

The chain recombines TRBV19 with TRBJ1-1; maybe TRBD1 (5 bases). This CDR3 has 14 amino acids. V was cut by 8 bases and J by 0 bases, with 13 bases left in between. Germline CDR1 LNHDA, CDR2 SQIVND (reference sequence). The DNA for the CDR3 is TGTGCCAGTGGGGCTAGGCCGATGAACACTGAAGCTTTCTTT. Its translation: CASGARPMNTEAFF.

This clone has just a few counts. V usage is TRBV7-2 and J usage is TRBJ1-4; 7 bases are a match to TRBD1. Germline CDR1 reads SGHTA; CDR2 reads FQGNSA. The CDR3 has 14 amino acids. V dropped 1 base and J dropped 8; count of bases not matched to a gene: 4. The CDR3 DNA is TGTGCCAGCAGCTTAGGACAGGGATTGGAAAAACTGTTTTTT. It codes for CASSLGQGLEKLFF.

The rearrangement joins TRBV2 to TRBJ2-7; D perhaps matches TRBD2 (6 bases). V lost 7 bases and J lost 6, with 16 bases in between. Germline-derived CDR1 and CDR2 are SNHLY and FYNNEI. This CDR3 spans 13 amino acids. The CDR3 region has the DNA TGTGCCAGCAAGGAGACAGCAGCGGGCGAGCAGTACTTC. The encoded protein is CASKETAAGEQYF. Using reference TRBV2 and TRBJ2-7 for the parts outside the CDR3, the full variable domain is EPEVTQTPSHQVTQMGQEVILRCVPISNHLYFYWYRQILGQKVEFLVSFYNNEISEKSEIFDDQFSVERPDGSNFTLKIRSTKLEDSAMYFCASKETAAGEQYFGPGTRLTVT.

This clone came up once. The CDR3 loop is CASSYRAARAGELFF. The CDR3 DNA is TGCGCCAGCAGCTACCGAGCGGCACGGGCCGGGGAGCTGTTTTTT. This chain uses TRBV4-3 with TRBJ2-2; a possible D gene is TRBD2 (5 bases). Between the trimmed V and J ends, which lost 5 bases and 6 bases, there was a span of 16 bases. The CDR3 spans 15 residues. Germline values: CDR1 LGHNA, CDR2 YSLEER.

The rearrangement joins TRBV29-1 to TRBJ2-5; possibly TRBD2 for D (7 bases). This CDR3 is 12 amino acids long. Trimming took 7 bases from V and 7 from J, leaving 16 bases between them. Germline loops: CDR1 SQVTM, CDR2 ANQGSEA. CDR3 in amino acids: CSGAGGPLTQYF. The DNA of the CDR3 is TGCAGCGGCGCCGGGGGGCCACTGACCCAGTACTTC. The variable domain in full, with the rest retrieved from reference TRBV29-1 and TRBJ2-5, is SAVISQKPSRDICQRGTSLTIQCQVDSQVTMMFWYRQQPGQSLTLIATANQGSEATYESGFVIDKFPISRPNLTFSTLTVSNMSPEDSSIYLCSGAGGPLTQYFGPGTRLLVL.

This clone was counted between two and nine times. In nucleotides, the CDR3 is TGCAGCGCTGGATACTGGACTAGCGGATACAATGAGCAGTTCTTC. Its translation: CSAGYWTSGYNEQFF. This chain links TRBV29-1 with TRBJ2-1; TRBD2 matches 10 bases. Trimming took 7 bases from V and 4 from J; bases not matched to a gene: 10. The germline gives CDR1 SQVTM, CDR2 ANQGSEA. The length of the CDR3 is 15 residues.

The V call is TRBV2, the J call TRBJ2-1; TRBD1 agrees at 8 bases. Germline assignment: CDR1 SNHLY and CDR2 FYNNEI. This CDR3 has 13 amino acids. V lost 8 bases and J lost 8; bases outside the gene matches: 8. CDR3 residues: CASQADRADEQFF. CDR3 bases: TGTGCCAGCCAGGCGGACAGGGCGGATGAGCAGTTCTTC.

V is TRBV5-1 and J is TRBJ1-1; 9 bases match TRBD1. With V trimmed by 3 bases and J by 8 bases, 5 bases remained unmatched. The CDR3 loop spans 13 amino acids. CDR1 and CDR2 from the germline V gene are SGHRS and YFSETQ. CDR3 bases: TGCGCCAGCAGCTCAACAGGGGGCCGGGAAGCTTTCTTT. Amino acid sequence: CASSSTGGREAFF.